This T cell receptor beta chain was recovered during a study of OX40 agonist ivuxolimab in advanced cancers. Turning to the overall study: Ivuxolimab was a fully human IgG2 agonistic monoclonal antibody targeting the costimulatory receptor OX40 (CD134). Intravenous ivuxolimab was administered to patients every 2 weeks at six dose levels: 0.01, 0.1, 0.3, 1.5, 3 and 10 mg/kg. Of the 50 to 55 patients in dose escalation, 19 had hepatocellular carcinoma, roughly 15 had melanoma, 9 had renal cell carcinoma and 9 had head and neck cancer. A male proportion of roughly 80% and a mean age of about 60 years, ranging from 23 to 79, were recorded for the dose-escalation cohort. Prior anti-PD-1, anti-PD-L1 or anti-CTLA-4 therapy was permitted, and approximately 41% of dose-escalation patients had received checkpoint inhibitors. Three dose-escalation patients achieved partial responses, one with hepatocellular carcinoma and two with cutaneous melanoma. The purpose of peripheral TCRbeta sequencing was to test whether ivuxolimab changed TCR sequence diversity and led to clonal T-cell expansion. The monotherapy dose-escalation portion (N ≈ 50 patients) of the phase I ivuxolimab trial is reported in the paper.

The germline V end is reduced by 3 bases and the J end by 6 bases; junction bases left unmatched: 5. Sequences SGHRS (CDR1) and YFSETQ (CDR2) are obtained from the germline V gene. The CDR3 has 14 amino acids, counting the end cysteine and phenylalanine. Here the CDR3 DNA is all that survives: 42 bases in frame from base 1. Note on this clone: It has no known antigen specificity. The input lacks base qualities; no much larger clone sits a single base away.

The trial excluded patients who had a history of autoimmune disease or who were on systemic immunosuppression. In every dose cohort, peripheral blood was drawn for TCR sequencing at baseline, cycle 4 day 1, and cycle 7 day 1. Samples came from an open-label, multicenter, first-in-human phase I dose-escalation trial of ivuxolimab. The trial enrolled adults with locally advanced or metastatic head and neck squamous cell, hepatocellular, melanoma or renal cell carcinoma. Before TCR sequencing, CD4+ T cells and CD8+ T cells were sorted from peripheral blood as separate populations. Here is what the overall study found, with its caveats: At doses of 0.1 to 3.0 mg/kg, clonal expansion of both CD4+ and CD8+ T cells in blood was seen between baseline and week 6. In the 0.1-3.0 mg/kg groups, partial responders were among the patients with the lowest normalized peripheral clonal expansion, particularly in CD8+ T cells. Antigen specificity was not determined for the clonally expanded peripheral T cells. After ivuxolimab, CD8+ T cells had more expanded clones than CD4+ T cells on average. Low levels of normalized T-cell clonal expansion were also seen in some patients who did not respond.

Genomic DNA was isolated from the sorted cells so that the TCRbeta CDR3 region could be sequenced. TCRbeta CDR3 regions were sequenced using the immunoSEQ Assay. TCRdb took this table from immuneACCESS and kept in-frame rearrangements with V and J called. Such tables lack part of the clones; where checked against another copy, unresolved V genes explain under half of the gap, and the rest is unexplained. The sample records 65,000 to 75,000 clones, around nine tenths of which are singletons. The top ten clones comprise over 0.35% of the sample. The source is an adult with an advanced solid tumor such as melanoma, head and neck, liver or kidney cancer. This receptor chain uses TRBV5-1 and TRBJ2-2, and 7 junctional nucleotides match TRBD1. The specimen was CD4+ or CD8+ T cells sorted from blood, collected in a trial of the OX40 agonist ivuxolimab. The nucleotide sequence is given as TGCGCCAGCAGCTCACAGGGGCAGGCCGGGGAGCTGTTTTTT. It translates as CASSSQGQAGELFF.